This T cell receptor beta chain was sequenced in a study of T cells expressing NK-cell markers. On this clonotype: Its target is unknown.

The CDR3 loop spans 14 amino acids. The germline V gene encodes CDR1 DFQATT and CDR2 SNEGSKA (reference sequence). TCRdb re-called the 5' RACE reads; one entry per CDR3 protein, DNA not given. Its clone listing holds about 15,000 distinct CDR3 sequences. Study findings and constraints: Dominant NKG2C+ clonotypes in about six donors made up roughly 1.0-7.0% of CD8+ T cells.

The chain has TRBV20-1 and TRBJ2-1. The clonotype originates from a man aged 18 to 69 in good health. The source material was blood T cells: a sorted CD56 or NKG2C T cell subset, CD4+ or CD8+ T cells, or bulk PBMC T cells (not recorded which). CDR3 region: CSASRSSSSFEQFF.